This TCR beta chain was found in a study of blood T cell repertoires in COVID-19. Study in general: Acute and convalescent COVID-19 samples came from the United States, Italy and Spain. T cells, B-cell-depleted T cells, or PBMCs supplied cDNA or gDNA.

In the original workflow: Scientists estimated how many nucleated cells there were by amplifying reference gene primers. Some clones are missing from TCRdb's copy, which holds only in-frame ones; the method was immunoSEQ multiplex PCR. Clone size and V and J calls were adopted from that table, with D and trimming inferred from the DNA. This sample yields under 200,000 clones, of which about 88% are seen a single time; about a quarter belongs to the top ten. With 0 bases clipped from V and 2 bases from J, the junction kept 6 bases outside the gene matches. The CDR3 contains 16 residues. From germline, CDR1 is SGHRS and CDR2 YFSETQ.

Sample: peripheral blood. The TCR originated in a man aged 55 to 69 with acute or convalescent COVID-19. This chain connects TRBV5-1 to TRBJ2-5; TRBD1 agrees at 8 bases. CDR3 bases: TGCGCCAGCAGCTTGGGGCCGACAGGGGAGCAAGAGACCCAGTACTTC. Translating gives CASSLGPTGEQETQYF.